This record concerns one TCR beta chain sequence. The antigen it recognizes is unknown. Per-base quality was not reported, and no clone a single base away is much larger than it. As encoded in the germline V gene (reference sequence), CDR1 is SGHNT while CDR2 is YYREEE. There are 14 amino acids in the CDR3, from cysteine to phenylalanine inclusive. Here the CDR3 DNA is all that survives: 42 bases in frame from base 1. The V and J ends are trimmed by 0 bases and 2 bases, leaving 5 bases between them. The sample originates from a study of OX40 agonist ivuxolimab in advanced cancers. Regarding the study in general: Ivuxolimab was an agonistic, fully human IgG2 monoclonal antibody directed against OX40 (CD134), a costimulatory receptor. Intravenous ivuxolimab was administered to patients every 2 weeks at six dose levels: 0.01, 0.1, 0.3, 1.5, 3 and 10 mg/kg. Peripheral TCRbeta sequencing aimed to test whether ivuxolimab altered TCR sequence diversity and caused clonal T-cell expansion. The paper covers the monotherapy dose-escalation part of the phase I ivuxolimab trial, which included N = 52 patients. Patients were allowed to have had prior anti-PD-1, anti-PD-L1 or anti-CTLA-4 therapy, and around 43% of the dose-escalation patients had been treated with checkpoint inhibitors. Among the approximately 50 dose-escalation patients, some 19 had hepatocellular carcinoma, 15 or so melanoma, 9 renal cell carcinoma and 9 head and neck cancer. Partial responses were achieved by three dose-escalation patients, of whom one had hepatocellular carcinoma and two had cutaneous melanoma. In the dose-escalation cohort, 65% to 85% of patients were male, and the mean age was approximately 60 years with a range of roughly 20 to 80.

Here is what the overall study found, with its caveats: Which antigens the clonally expanded peripheral T cells were specific for was not determined. On average, CD8+ T cells showed more expanded clones than CD4+ T cells after ivuxolimab. Low levels of normalized T-cell clonal expansion were also seen in some patients who did not respond. At doses of 0.1 to 3.0 mg/kg, clonal expansion of both CD4+ and CD8+ blood T cells was observed from baseline to week 6. Partial responders in the 0.1-3.0 mg/kg groups had among the lowest normalized peripheral clonal expansion, especially among CD8+ T cells.

The trial excluded patients who had a history of autoimmune disease or who were on systemic immunosuppression. Peripheral blood for TCR sequencing was collected from all dose cohorts at baseline, on cycle 4 day 1, and on cycle 7 day 1. Samples were obtained from an open-label, multicenter, first-in-human phase I dose-escalation trial of ivuxolimab. Adults with locally advanced or metastatic melanoma, renal cell carcinoma, hepatocellular carcinoma or head and neck squamous cell carcinoma were enrolled in the trial. Before TCR sequencing, CD4+ T cells and CD8+ T cells were sorted from peripheral blood as separate populations. Genomic DNA was extracted from sorted cells for sequencing of the TCRbeta CDR3 region. TCRbeta CDR3 regions were sequenced using the immunoSEQ Assay. Drawn from immuneACCESS, this table holds only the in-frame rearrangements with V and J called that TCRdb kept. Clones are partly lost; checked studies trace under half to an unresolved V gene and leave the rest unexplained. The sample yields 40,000 or so clones; around four fifths were counted once. 21% of the sample is held by the ten biggest clonotypes.

The chain uses TRBV5-4 and TRBJ2-2; no D gene call is confident. The source of this sequence is an adult with an advanced solid tumor such as melanoma, head and neck, liver or kidney cancer. The sequenced sample was CD4+ or CD8+ T cells sorted from blood, obtained in a trial of the OX40 agonist ivuxolimab. The CDR3 region reads CASSLDSNTGELFF. The DNA reads TGTGCCAGCAGCTTGGACAGCAACACCGGGGAGCTGTTTTTT.